One and the same sample provided the 6 T cell receptor beta chains below, sequenced in a study of T cell responses to AZD1222 COVID-19 vaccine. Sequenced by immunoSEQ multiplex PCR; TCRdb stores in-frame clones only, minus some. The sample lists some 120,000 clones, less than 90% occurring once. The material was peripheral blood, obtained on day 0 of AZD1222 vaccination. The receptors derive from an adult in good health.

The chain recombines TRBV9 with TRBJ1-1; a possible D gene is TRBD1 (5 bases). The CDR3 length is 14 residues. Trimming removed 0 bases from V and 1 base from J, with 7 bases in between. Germline CDR1 reads SGDLS; CDR2 reads YYNGEE. CDR3 sequence: CASSVGQKNTEAFF. CDR3 nucleotide sequence: TGTGCCAGCAGCGTAGGACAGAAGAACACTGAAGCTTTCTTT.

The rearrangement links TRBV24-1 to TRBJ2-1, with 9 positions matching TRBD1. V shed 4 bases and J 4 bases; nucleotides not matched to a gene: 4. Germline CDR1 and CDR2: KGHDR and SFDVKD. The CDR3 has 15 residues. DNA of the CDR3: TGTGCCACCAGTGAAGACAGGGGGTTTTACAATGAGCAGTTCTTC. Its translation: CATSEDRGFYNEQFF.

The chain combines TRBV5-4 with TRBJ2-5, with D hard to call. V was trimmed by 0 bases and J by 3 bases, leaving 9 bases between them. Germline assignment: CDR1 SGHNT and CDR2 YYREEE (reference sequence). This CDR3 region has 14 residues. CDR3 sequence reads: CASSLDDKEETQYF. Written as DNA, the CDR3 is TGTGCCAGCAGCTTGGATGACAAGGAAGAGACCCAGTACTTC.

This chain joins TRBV9 and TRBJ1-1; D is ambiguous. The CDR3 spans 15 residues. Trimming took 6 bases from V and 3 from J, leaving 18 bases between them. Germline V gene sequence: CDR1 SGDLS, CDR2 YYNGEE. CDR3: CASTATIYWDTEAFF. CDR3 nucleotides: TGTGCCAGCACCGCAACAATCTATTGGGACACTGAAGCTTTCTTT.

The V and J genes are TRBV5-1 and TRBJ2-1; TRBD2 matches 10 bases. The ends lost 4 bases at V and 3 bases at J; junction bases unmatched: 13. The CDR3 covers 18 residues. Germline CDR1 reads SGHRS; CDR2 reads YFSETQ. The CDR3 coding sequence is TGCGCCAGCAGCCCAACCCGTCCCCTAGCGGGAGTCTACAATGAGCAGTTCTTC. It encodes CASSPTRPLAGVYNEQFF.

V and J are TRBV28 and TRBJ1-6; D is possibly TRBD1 (5 bases). Germline-derived CDR1 and CDR2 are MDHEN and SYDVKM. Deletions cut 2 bases from V and 7 bases from J, with 12 bases between. The CDR3 length is 15 residues. In DNA, the CDR3 is TGTGCCAGCAGTTTAAGGGGTAGTAAAAATTCACCCCTCCACTTT. Encoded protein: CASSLRGSKNSPLHF.